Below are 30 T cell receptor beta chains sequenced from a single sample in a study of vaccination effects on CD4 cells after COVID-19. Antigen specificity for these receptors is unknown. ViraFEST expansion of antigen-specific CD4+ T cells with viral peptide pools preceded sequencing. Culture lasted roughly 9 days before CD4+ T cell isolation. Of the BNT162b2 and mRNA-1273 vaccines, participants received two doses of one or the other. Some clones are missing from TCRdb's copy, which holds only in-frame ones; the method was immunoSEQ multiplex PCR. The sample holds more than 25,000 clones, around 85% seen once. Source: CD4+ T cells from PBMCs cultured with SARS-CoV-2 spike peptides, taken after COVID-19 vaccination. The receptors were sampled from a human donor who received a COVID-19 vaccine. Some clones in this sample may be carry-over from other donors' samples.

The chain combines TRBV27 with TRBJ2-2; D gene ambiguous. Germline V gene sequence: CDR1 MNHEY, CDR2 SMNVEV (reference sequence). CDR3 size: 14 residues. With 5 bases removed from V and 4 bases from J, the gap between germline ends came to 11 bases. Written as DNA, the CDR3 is TGTGCCAGCAGTCCTCTATCCGTCACCGGGGAGCTGTTTTTT. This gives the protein CASSPLSVTGELFF.

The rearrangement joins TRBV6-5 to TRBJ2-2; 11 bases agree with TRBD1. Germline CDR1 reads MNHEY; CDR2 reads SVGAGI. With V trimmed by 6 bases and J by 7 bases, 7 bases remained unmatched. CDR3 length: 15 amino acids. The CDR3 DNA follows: TGTGCCAGCAGGGGGACAGGGGGACCCCACGGGGAGCTGTTTTTT. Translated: CASRGTGGPHGELFF.

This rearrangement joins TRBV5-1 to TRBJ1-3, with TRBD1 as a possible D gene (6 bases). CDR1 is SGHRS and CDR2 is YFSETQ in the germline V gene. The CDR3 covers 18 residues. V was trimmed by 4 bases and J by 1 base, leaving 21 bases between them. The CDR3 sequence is CASSARPTTQGSGNTIYF. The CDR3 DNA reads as TGCGCCAGCAGCGCACGGCCGACGACACAGGGATCTGGAAACACCATATATTTT.

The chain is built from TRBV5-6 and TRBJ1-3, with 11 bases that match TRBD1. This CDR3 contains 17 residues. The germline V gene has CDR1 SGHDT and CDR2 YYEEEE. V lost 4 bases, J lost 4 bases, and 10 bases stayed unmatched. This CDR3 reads CASSRELDRGPGNTIYF. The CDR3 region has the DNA TGTGCCAGCAGCAGAGAACTGGACAGGGGGCCAGGAAACACCATATATTTT.

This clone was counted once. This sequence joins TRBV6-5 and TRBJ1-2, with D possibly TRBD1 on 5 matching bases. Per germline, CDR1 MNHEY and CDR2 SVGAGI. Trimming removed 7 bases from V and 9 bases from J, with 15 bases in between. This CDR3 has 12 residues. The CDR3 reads CASKPQGGSYTF. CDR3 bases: TGTGCCAGCAAGCCCCAGGGTGGGAGCTACACCTTC.

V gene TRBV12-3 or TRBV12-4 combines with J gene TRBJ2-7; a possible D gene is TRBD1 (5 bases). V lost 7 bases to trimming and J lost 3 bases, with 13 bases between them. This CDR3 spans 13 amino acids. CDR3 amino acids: CASTLQGFYEQYV. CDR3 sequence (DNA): TGTGCCAGCACCCTCCAGGGATTCTACGAGCAGTACGTC.

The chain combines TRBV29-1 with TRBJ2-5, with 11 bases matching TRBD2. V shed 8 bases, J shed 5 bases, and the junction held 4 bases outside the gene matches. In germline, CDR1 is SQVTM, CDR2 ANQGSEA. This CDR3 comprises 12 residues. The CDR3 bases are TGCAGCACCTCTAGCGGGAGGGAGACCCAGTACTTC. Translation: CSTSSGRETQYF.

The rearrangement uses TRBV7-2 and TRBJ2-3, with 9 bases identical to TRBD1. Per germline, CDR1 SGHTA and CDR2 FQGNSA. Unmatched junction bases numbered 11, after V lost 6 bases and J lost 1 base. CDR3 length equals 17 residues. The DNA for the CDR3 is TGTGCCAGCAGATACTCTTGGGACAGGGTCGGCACAGATACGCAGTATTTT. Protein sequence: CASRYSWDRVGTDTQYF.

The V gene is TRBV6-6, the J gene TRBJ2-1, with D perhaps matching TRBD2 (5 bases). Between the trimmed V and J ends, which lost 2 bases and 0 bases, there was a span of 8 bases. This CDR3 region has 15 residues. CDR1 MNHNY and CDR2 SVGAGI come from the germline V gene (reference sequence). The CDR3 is CASSYEGVSYNEQFF. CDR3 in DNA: TGTGCCAGCAGTTACGAGGGAGTCTCCTACAATGAGCAGTTCTTC.

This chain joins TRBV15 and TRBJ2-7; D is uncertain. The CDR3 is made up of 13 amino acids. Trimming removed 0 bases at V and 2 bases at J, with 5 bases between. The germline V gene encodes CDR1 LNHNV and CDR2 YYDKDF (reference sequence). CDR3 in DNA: TGTGCCACCAGCAGAGACAGTGCCTACGAGCAGTACGTC. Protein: CATSRDSAYEQYV.

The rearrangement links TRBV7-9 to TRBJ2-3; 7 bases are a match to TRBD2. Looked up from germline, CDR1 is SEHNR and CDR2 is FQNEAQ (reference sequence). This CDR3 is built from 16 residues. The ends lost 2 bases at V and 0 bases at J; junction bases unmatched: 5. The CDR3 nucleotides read TGTGCCAGCAGCTTAATGCCTAGCGGTAGCACAGATACGCAGTATTTT. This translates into CASSLMPSGSTDTQYF.

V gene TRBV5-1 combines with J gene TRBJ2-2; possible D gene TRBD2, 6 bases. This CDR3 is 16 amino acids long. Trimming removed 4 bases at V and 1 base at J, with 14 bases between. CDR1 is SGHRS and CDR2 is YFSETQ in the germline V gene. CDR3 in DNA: TGCGCCAGCAGCCTACTAGCCGGGAAGAACACCGGGGAGCTGTTTTTT. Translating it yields CASSLLAGKNTGELFF. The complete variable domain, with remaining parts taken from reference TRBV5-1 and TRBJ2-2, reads KAGVTQTPRYLIKTRGQQVTLSCSPISGHRSVSWYQQTPGQGLQFLFEYFSETQRNKGNFPGRFSGRQFSNSRSEMNVSTLELGDSALYLCASSLLAGKNTGELFFGEGSRLTVL.

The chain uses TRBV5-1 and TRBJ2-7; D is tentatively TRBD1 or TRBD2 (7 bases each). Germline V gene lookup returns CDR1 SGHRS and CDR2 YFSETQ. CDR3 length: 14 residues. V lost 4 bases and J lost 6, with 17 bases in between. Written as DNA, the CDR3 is TGCGCCAGCAGCCAGCAGGGGGGGTTGTCCGAGCAGTACGTC. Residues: CASSQQGGLSEQYV.

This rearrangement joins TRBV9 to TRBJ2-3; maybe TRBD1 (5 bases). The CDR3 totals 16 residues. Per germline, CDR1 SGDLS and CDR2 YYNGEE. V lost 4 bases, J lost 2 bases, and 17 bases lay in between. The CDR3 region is CASSPRVGVFTDTQYF. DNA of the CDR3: TGTGCCAGCAGCCCTAGAGTAGGGGTGTTCACAGATACGCAGTATTTT.

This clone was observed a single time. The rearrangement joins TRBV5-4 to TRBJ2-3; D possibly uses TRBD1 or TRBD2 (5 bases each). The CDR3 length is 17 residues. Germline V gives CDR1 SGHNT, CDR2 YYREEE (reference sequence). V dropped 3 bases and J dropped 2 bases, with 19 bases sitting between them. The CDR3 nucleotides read TGTGCCAGCAGCTCCCGTATTAAGTCCGGGGCCACAGATACGCAGTATTTT. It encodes CASSSRIKSGATDTQYF. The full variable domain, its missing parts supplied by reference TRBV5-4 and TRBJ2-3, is ETGVTQSPTHLIKTRGQQVTLRCSSQSGHNTVSWYQQALGQGPQFIFQYYREEENGRGNFPPRFSGLQFPNYSSELNVNALELDDSALYLCASSSRIKSGATDTQYFGPGTRLTVL.

CDR3 residues: CASQGDYGYTF. CDR3 DNA: TGTGCCTCACAGGGAGACTATGGCTACACCTTC. This sequence joins TRBV5-6 and TRBJ1-2, with D perhaps TRBD1 (6 bases). V lost 10 bases, J lost 3 bases, and 10 bases lay in between. CDR1 SGHDT and CDR2 YYEEEE come from the germline V gene. This CDR3 is built from 11 residues.

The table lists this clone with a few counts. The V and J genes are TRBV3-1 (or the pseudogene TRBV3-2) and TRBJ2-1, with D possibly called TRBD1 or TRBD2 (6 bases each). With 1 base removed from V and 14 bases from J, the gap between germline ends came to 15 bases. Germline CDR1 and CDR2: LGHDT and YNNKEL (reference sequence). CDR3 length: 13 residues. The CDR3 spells CASSQGRGGLEFF. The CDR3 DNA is TGTGCCAGCAGCCAAGGACGAGGGGGACTTGAGTTCTTC.

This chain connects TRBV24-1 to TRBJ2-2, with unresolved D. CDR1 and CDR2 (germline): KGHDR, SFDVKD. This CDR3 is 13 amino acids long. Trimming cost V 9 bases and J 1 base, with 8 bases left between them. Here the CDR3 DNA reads TGTGCCACCGTGTCCAAGAACACCGGGGAGCTGTTTTTT. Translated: CATVSKNTGELFF.

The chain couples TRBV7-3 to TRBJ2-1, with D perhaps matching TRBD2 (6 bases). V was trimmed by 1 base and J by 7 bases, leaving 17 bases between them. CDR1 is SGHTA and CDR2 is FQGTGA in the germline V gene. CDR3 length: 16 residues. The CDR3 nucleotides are TGTGCCAGCAGCTTAAAGGTACGGGGGAATCGGAATGAGCAGTTCTTC. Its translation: CASSLKVRGNRNEQFF.

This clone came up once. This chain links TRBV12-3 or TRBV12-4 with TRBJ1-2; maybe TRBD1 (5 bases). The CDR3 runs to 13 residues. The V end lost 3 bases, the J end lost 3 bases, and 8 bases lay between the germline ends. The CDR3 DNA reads TGTGCCAGCAGTTTGATGGGGGACTATGGCTACACCTTC. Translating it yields CASSLMGDYGYTF.

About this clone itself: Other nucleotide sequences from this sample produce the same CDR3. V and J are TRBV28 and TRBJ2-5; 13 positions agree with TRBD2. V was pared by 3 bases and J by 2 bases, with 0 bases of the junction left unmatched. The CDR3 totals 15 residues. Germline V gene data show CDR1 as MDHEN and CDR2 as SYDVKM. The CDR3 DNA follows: TGTGCCAGCAGTTTGACTAGCGGGGGGCAAGAGACCCAGTACTTC. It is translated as CASSLTSGGQETQYF.

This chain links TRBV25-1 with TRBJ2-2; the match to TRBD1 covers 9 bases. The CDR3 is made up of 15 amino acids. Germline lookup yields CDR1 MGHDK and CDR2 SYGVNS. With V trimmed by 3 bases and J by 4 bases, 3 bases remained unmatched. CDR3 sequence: CASSDDRGITGELFF. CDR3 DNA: TGTGCCAGCAGTGATGACAGGGGGATCACCGGGGAGCTGTTTTTT.

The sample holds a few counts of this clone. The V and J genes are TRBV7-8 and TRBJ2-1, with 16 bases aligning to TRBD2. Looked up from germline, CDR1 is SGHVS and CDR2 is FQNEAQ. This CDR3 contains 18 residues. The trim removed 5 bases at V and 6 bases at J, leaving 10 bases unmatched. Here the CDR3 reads CASSPTGLAGGPINEQFF. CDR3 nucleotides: TGTGCCAGCAGCCCTACGGGACTAGCGGGGGGGCCAATCAATGAGCAGTTCTTC.

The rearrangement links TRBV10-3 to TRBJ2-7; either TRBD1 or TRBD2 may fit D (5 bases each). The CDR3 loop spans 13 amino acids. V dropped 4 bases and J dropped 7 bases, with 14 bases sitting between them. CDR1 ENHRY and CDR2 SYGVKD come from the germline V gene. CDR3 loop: CAISGTGRREQYV. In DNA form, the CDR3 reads TGTGCCATCAGTGGGACGGGGCGACGTGAGCAGTACGTC.

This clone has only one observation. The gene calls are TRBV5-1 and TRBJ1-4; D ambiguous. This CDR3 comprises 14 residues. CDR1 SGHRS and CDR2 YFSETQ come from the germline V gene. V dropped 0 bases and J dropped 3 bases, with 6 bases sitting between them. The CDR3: CASSLDAANEKLFF. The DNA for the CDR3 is TGCGCCAGCAGCTTGGATGCAGCTAATGAAAAACTGTTTTTT.

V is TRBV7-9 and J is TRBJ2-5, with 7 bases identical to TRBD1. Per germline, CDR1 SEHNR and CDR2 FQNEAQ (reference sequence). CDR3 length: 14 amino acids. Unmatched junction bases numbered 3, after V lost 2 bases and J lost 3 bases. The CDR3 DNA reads TGTGCCAGCAGCTTAAGGGACAGTGAAGAGACCCAGTACTTC. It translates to CASSLRDSEETQYF.

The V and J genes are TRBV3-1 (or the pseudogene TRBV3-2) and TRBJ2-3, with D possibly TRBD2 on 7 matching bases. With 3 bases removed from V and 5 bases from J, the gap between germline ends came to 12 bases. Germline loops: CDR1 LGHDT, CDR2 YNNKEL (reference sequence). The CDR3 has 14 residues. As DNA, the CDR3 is TGTGCCAGCAGCCATGGAGGGGGGGGAGATACGCAGTATTTT. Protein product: CASSHGGGGDTQYF.

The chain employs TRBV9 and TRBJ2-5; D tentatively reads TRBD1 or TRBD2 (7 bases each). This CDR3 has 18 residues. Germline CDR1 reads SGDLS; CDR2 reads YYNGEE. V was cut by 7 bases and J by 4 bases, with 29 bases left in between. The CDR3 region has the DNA TGTGCCAGCGGCAGGGGGGGTTACGCGAGGGGAGGGCGAGAGACCCAGTACTTC. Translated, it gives CASGRGGYARGGRETQYF. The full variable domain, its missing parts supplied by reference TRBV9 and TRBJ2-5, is DSGVTQTPKHLITATGQRVTLRCSPRSGDLSVYWYQQSLDQGLQFLIQYYNGEERAKGNILERFSAQQFPDLHSELNLSSLELGDSALYFCASGRGGYARGGRETQYFGPGTRLLVL.

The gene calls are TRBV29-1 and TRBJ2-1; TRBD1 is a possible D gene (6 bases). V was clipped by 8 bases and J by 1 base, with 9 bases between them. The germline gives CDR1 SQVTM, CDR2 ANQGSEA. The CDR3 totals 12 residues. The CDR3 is CSSGTSYNEQFF. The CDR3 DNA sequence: TGCAGCTCTGGGACATCCTACAATGAGCAGTTCTTC.

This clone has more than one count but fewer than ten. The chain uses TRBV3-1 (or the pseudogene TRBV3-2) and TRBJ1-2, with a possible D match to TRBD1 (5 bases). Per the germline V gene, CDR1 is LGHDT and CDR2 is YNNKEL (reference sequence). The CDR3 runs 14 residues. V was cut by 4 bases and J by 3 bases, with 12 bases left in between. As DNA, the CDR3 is TGTGCCAGCAGCCTCGAAAGGGGCGACTATGGCTACACCTTC. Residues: CASSLERGDYGYTF.